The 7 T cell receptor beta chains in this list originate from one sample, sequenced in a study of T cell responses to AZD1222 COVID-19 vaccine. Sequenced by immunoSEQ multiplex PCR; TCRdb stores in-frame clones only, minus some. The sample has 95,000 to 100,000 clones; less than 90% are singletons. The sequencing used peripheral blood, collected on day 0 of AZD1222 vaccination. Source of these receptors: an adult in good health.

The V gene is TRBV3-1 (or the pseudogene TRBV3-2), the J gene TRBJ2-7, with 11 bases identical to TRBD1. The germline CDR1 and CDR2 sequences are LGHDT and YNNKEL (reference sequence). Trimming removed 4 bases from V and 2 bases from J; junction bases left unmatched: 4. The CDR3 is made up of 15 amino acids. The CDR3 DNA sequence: TGTGCCAGCAGCCCTTGGACAGGGGGCGCCTACGAGCAGTACTTC. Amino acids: CASSPWTGGAYEQYF.

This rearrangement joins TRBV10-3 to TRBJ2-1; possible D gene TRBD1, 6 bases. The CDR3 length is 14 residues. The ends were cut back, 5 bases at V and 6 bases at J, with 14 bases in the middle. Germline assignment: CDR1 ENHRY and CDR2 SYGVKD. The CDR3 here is CAISQQGILNEQFF. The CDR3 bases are TGTGCCATCAGTCAACAGGGAATACTCAATGAGCAGTTCTTC.

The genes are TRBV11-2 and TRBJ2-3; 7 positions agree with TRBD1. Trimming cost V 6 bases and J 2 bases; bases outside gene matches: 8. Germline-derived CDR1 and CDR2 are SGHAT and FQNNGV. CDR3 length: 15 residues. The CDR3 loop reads CASRHPGQFTDTQYF. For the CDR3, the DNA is TGTGCCAGCAGGCATCCGGGACAGTTCACAGATACGCAGTATTTT.

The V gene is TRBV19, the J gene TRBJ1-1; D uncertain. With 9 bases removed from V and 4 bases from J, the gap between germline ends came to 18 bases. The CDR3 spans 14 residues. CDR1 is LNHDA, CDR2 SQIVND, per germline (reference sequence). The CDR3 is CASLNMGVRTEAFF. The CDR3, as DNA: TGTGCCAGCCTGAACATGGGAGTCCGCACTGAAGCTTTCTTT. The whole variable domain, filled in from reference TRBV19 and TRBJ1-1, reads DGGITQSPKYLFRKEGQNVTLSCEQNLNHDAMYWYRQDPGQGLRLIYYSQIVNDFQKGDIAEGYSVSREKKESFPLTVTSAQKNPTAFYLCASLNMGVRTEAFFGQGTRLTVV.

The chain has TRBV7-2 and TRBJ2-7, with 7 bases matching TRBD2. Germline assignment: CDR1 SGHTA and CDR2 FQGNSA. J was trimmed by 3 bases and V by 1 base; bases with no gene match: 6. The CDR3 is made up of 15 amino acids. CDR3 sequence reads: CASSLVAGDRYEQYF. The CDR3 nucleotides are TGTGCCAGCAGCTTAGTCGCGGGAGACCGCTACGAGCAGTACTTC.

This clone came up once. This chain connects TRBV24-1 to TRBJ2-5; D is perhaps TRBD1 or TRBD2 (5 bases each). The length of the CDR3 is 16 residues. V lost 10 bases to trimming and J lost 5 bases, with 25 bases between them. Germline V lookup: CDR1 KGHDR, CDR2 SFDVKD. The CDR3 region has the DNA TGTGCCACGGAGGATGGTGTGTCAGGGTATGGGGAGACCCAGTACTTC. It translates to CATEDGVSGYGETQYF.

The CDR3 DNA is TGTGCCAGCAGCTTCGGACAGAACCTAGCCTACGAGCAGTACTTC. Translated: CASSFGQNLAYEQYF. The chain uses TRBV5-4 and TRBJ2-7; D might be TRBD1 (6 bases). The germline V gene encodes CDR1 SGHNT and CDR2 YYREEE (reference sequence). V was shortened by 2 bases and J by 2 bases, with 14 bases between the two germline ends. CDR3 length: 15 amino acids.